This paragraph covers one T cell receptor (beta chain) sequence. The data were produced by immunoSEQ multiplex PCR, yet TCRdb's version contains in-frame clones alone and is incomplete. The table includes about 480,000 clones, around 79% detected once. CDR3 length equals 16 residues. The V gene's germline CDR1 is SEHNR and CDR2 FQNEAQ (reference sequence). J lost 4 bases, V lost 5 bases, and 9 bases had no gene match. These data are taken from a study of shared clonotypes between healthy human individuals. Sequenced sample: PBMCs. The chain has TRBV7-9 and TRBJ2-2; 8 nucleotides agree with TRBD2. This sequence was found in a woman in her forties in good health. Some clones in this sample may be carry-over from other donors' samples. The CDR3 bases are TGTGCCAGCAGCGCCCCGGGAGGGCGGGGCACCGGGGAGCTGTTTTTT. This codes for CASSAPGGRGTGELFF.